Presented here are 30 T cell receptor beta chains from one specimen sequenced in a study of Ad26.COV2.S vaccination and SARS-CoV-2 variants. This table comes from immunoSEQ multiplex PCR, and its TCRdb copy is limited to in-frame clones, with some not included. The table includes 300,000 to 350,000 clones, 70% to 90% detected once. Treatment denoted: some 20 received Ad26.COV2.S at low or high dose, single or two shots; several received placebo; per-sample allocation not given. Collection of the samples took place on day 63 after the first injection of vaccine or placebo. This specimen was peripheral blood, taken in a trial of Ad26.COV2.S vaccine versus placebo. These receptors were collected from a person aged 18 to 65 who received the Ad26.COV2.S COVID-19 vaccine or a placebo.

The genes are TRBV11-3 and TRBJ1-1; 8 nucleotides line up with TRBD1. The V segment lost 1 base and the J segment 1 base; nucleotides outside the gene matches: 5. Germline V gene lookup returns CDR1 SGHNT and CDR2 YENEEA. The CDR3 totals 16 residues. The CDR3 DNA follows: TGTGCCAGCAGCTTAGTCAGGGGGCAGGGGAACACTGAAGCTTTCTTT. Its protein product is CASSLVRGQGNTEAFF.

The CDR3 sequence: CASSLGSSGFYEQYF. As DNA, the CDR3 is TGTGCCAGCAGCTTAGGGTCTAGCGGGTTCTACGAGCAGTACTTC. V usage is TRBV7-2 and J usage is TRBJ2-7; 8 bases fit TRBD2. The V gene's germline CDR1 is SGHTA and CDR2 FQGNSA. V shed 1 base, J shed 3 bases, and the junction held 5 bases outside the gene matches. The CDR3 extends over 15 amino acids.

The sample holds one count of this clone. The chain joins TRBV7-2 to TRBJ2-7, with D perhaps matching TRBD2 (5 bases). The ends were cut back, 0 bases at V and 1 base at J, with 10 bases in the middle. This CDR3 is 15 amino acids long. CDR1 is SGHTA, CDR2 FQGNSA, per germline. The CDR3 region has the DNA TGTGCCAGCAGCTTAGCGAGGGCAGAGTCCTACGAGCAGTACTTC. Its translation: CASSLARAESYEQYF.

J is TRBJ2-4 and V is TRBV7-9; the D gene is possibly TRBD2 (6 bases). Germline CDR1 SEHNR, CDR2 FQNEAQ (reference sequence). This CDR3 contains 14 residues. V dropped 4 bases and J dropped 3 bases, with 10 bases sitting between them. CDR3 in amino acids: CASSYRLVKNIQYF. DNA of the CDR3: TGTGCCAGCAGCTACCGACTAGTCAAAAACATTCAGTACTTC.

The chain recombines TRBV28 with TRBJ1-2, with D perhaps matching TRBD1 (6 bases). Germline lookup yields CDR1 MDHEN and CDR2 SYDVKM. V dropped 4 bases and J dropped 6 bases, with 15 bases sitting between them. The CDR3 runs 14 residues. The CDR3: CASSSGQSRDGYTF. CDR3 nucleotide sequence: TGTGCCAGCAGTTCAGGACAGTCCAGAGATGGCTACACCTTC.

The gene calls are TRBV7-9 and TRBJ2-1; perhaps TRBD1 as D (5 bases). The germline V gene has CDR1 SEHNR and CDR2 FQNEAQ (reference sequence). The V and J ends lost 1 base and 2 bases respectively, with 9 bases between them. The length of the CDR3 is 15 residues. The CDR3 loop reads CASSLVAGPYNEQFF. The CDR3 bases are TGTGCCAGCAGCTTAGTGGCAGGGCCCTACAATGAGCAGTTCTTC.

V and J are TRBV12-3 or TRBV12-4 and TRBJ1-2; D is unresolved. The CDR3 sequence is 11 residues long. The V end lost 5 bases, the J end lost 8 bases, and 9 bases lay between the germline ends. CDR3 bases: TGTGCCAGCAGTAACCCGGCGGGCTACACCTTC. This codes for CASSNPAGYTF.

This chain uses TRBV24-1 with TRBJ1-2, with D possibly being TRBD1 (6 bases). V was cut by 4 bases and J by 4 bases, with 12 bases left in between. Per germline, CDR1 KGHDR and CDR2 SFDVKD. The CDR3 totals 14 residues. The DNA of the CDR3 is TGTGCCACCAGTGACCCCGGCAGGGGCTATGGCTACACCTTC. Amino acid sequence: CATSDPGRGYGYTF.

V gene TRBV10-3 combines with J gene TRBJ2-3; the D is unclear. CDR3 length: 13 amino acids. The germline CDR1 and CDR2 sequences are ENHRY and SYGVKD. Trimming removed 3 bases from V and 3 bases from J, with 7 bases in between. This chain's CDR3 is CAISDSETDTQYF. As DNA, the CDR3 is TGTGCCATCAGTGACAGTGAGACAGATACGCAGTATTTT.

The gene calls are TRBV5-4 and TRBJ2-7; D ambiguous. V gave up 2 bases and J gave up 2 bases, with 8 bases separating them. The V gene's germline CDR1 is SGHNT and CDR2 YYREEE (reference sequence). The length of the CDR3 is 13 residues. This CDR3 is CASSLESPYEQYF. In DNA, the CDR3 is TGTGCCAGCAGCTTAGAGTCGCCCTACGAGCAGTACTTC.

In DNA, the CDR3 is TGTGCCAGCAGCAGGGGACAGGGGGTACAGCCCCAGCATTTT. As protein: CASSRGQGVQPQHF. V usage is TRBV9 and J usage is TRBJ1-5; 11 bases align to TRBD1. CDR1 is SGDLS, CDR2 YYNGEE, per germline. The V gene end was trimmed by 4 bases and the J gene end by 7 bases; junction bases not matched to a gene: 4. The CDR3 is 14 residues long.

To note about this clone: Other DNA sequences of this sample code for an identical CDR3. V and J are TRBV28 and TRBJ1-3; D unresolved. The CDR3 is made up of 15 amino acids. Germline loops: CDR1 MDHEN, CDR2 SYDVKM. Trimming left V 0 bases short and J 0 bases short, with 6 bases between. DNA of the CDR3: TGTGCCAGCAGTTTATGGGGGAGCTCTGGAAACACCATATATTTT. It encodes CASSLWGSSGNTIYF. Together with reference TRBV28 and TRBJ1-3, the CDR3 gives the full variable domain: DVKVTQSSRYLVKRTGEKVFLECVQDMDHENMFWYRQDPGLGLRLIYFSYDVKMKEKGDIPEGYSVSREKKERFSLILESASTNQTSMYLCASSLWGSSGNTIYFGEGSWLTVV.

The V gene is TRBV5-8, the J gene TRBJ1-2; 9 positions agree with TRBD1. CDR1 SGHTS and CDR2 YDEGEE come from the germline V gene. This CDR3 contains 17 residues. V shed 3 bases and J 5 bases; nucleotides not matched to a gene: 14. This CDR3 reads CASSSSGRDRVQYGYTF. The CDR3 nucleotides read TGTGCCAGCAGCTCGTCTGGTAGGGACAGGGTACAGTATGGCTACACCTTC.

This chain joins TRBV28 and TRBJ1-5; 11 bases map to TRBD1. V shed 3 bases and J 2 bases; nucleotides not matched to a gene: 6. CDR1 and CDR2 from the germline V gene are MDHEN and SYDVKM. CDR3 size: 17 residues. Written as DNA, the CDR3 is TGTGCCAGCAGTTTTATCGGACAGGGGGCACGCAATCAGCCCCAGCATTTT. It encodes CASSFIGQGARNQPQHF.

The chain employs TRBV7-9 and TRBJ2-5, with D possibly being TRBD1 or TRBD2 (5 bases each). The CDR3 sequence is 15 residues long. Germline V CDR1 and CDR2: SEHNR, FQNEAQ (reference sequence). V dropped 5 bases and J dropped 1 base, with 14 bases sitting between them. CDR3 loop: CASSVGTAGQETQYF. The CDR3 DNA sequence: TGTGCCAGCAGCGTCGGGACCGCCGGCCAAGAGACCCAGTACTTC.

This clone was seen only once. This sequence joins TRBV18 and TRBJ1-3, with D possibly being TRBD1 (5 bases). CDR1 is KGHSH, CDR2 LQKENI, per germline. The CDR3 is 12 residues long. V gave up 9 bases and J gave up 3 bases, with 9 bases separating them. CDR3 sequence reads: CASWGGGNTIYF. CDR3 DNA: TGTGCCAGTTGGGGCGGTGGAAACACCATATATTTT.

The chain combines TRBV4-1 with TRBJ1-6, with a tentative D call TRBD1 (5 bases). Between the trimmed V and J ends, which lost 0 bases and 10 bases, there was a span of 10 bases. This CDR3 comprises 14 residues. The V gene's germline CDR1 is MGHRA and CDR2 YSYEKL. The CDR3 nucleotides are TGCGCCAGCAGCCAAGATCCCGGGGGATCACCCCTCCACTTT. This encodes CASSQDPGGSPLHF.

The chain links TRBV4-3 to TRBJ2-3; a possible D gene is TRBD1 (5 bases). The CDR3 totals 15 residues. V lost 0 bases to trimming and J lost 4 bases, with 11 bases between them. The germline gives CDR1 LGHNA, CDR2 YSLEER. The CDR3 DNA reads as TGCGCCAGCAGCCAAGACGCAGGGCCGGCAGATACGCAGTATTTT. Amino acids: CASSQDAGPADTQYF.

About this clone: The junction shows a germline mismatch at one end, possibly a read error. This CDR3 is CASKLGAWPGLIF. The DNA of the CDR3 is TGTGCCAGCAAATTGGGGGCCTGGCCGGGACTGATATTT. The chain has TRBV28 and TRBJ1-4; tentatively, D is TRBD1 (6 bases). The CDR3 has 13 residues. Germline V CDR1 and CDR2: MDHEN, SYDVKM.

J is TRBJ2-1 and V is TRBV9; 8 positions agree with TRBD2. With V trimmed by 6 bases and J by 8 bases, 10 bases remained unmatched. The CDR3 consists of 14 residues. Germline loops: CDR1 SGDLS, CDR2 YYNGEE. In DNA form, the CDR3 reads TGTGCCAGCACCCCGGGACTAGGGTGGGATGAGCAGTTCTTC. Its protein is CASTPGLGWDEQFF.

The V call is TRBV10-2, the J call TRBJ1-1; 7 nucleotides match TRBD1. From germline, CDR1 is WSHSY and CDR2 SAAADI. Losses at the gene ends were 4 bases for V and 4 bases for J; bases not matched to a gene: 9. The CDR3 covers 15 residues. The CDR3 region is CASSAAGGTFTEAFF. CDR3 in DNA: TGCGCCAGCAGTGCGGCAGGGGGAACCTTCACTGAAGCTTTCTTT.

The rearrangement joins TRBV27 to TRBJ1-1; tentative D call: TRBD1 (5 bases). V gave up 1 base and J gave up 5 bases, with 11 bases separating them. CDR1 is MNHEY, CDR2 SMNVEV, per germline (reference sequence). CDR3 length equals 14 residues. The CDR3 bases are TGTGCCAGCAGTTTATATCAGGGCGTAACTGAAGCTTTCTTT. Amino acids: CASSLYQGVTEAFF.

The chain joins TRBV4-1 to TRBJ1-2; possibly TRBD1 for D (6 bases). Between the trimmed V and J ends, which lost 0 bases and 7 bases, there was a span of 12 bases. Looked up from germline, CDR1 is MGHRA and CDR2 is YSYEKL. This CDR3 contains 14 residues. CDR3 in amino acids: CASSQDPQTGGYTF. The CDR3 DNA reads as TGCGCCAGCAGCCAAGATCCCCAGACAGGTGGCTACACCTTC.

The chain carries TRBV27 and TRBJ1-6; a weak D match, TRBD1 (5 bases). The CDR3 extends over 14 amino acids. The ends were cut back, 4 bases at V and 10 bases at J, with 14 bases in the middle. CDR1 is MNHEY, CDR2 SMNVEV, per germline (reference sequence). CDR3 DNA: TGTGCCAGCAGTTCAGCAGGGATTGGATCACCCCTCCACTTT. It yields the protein CASSSAGIGSPLHF.

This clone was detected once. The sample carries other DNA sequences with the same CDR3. The CDR3 DNA reads as TGTGCCAGCAGCCAAGGCGGCGGCTCCTACGAGCAGTACTTC. Protein: CASSQGGGSYEQYF. The V and J genes are TRBV4-2 and TRBJ2-7, with no clear D. CDR1 and CDR2 (germline): LGHNA, YNFKEQ. Deletions cut 1 base from V and 0 bases from J, with 7 bases between. The CDR3 has 14 residues.

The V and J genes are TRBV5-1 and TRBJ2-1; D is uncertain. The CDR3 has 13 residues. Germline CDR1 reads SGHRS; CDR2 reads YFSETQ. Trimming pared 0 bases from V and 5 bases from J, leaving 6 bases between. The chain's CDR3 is CASSLGVHNEQFF. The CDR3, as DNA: TGCGCCAGCAGCTTGGGAGTACACAATGAGCAGTTCTTC.

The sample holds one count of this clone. The CDR3 nucleotides are TGTGCCAGCACCCAGAGAGACACCAATGAAAAACTGTTTTTT. Protein: CASTQRDTNEKLFF. The V and J genes are TRBV5-6 and TRBJ1-4; D gene unclear. Germline assignment: CDR1 SGHDT and CDR2 YYEEEE. V was trimmed by 6 bases and J by 5 bases, leaving 14 bases between them. CDR3 size: 14 residues.

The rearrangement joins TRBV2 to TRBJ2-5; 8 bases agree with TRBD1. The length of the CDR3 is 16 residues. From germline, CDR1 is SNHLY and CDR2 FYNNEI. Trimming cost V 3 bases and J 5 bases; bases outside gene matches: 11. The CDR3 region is CASSEGGQGARETQYF. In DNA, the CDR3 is TGTGCCAGCAGTGAGGGGGGCCAGGGGGCGCGGGAGACCCAGTACTTC.

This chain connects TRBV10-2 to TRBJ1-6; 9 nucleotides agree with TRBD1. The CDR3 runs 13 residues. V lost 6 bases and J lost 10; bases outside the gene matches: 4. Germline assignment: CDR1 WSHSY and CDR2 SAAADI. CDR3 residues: CASRLGQGSPLHF. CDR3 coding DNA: TGCGCCAGCAGACTCGGACAGGGGTCACCCCTCCACTTT.

The DNA for the CDR3 is TGTGCCACCAGTGATTTGCAAGCCAATCAGCCCCAGCATTTT. Translated: CATSDLQANQPQHF. The chain has TRBV24-1 and TRBJ1-5, with D unclear. The germline CDR1 and CDR2 sequences are KGHDR and SFDVKD. Between the trimmed V and J ends, which lost 0 bases and 3 bases, there was a span of 5 bases. CDR3 length: 14 residues.